The 20 T cell receptor beta chains presented below share a single source sample, sequenced in a study of T cell responses to AZD1222 COVID-19 vaccine. Here immunoSEQ multiplex PCR was the method, and the copy in TCRdb shows in-frame clones only, minus some. The sample contains approximately 92,000 clones, 91% of which appear only once. The input for sequencing was peripheral blood, taken on day 0 of AZD1222 vaccination. These TCRs come from an adult in good health.

The chain uses TRBV12-5 and TRBJ1-6; D not resolved. The CDR3 length is 15 residues. The germline V and J ends were trimmed by 1 base and 7 bases, with 11 bases remaining between them. Germline V gene lookup returns CDR1 LGHNT and CDR2 FRNRAP. CDR3 coding DNA: TGTGCTAGTGGTTTGGGTCCGTTAACCAATTCACCCCTCCACTTT. Amino acids: CASGLGPLTNSPLHF.

This clone came up a few times. This chain links TRBV7-2 with TRBJ2-5, with D uncertain. This CDR3 is built from 10 residues. Trimming shortened V by 3 bases and J by 8 bases, and 4 bases separated the two germline ends. The V gene's germline CDR1 is SGHTA and CDR2 FQGNSA. The CDR3 DNA reads TGTGCCAGCAGCTTGGTCACCCAGTACTTC. It yields the protein CASSLVTQYF.

The chain couples TRBV11-2 to TRBJ2-3; 7 positions agree with TRBD2. V lost 3 bases and J lost 0; bases outside the gene matches: 6. CDR1 and CDR2 (germline): SGHAT, FQNNGV. The CDR3 is made up of 16 amino acids. CDR3 amino acids: CASSFSREDSTDTQYF. DNA for the CDR3: TGTGCCAGCAGCTTCTCACGGGAGGATAGCACAGATACGCAGTATTTT.

The chain couples TRBV9 to TRBJ2-2; no firm D call. The CDR3 has 14 amino acids. Trimming left V 4 bases short and J 2 bases short, with 9 bases between. The germline gives CDR1 SGDLS, CDR2 YYNGEE. The chain's CDR3 is CASSTSPNTGELFF. The CDR3 region has the DNA TGTGCCAGCAGCACCTCACCAAACACCGGGGAGCTGTTTTTT.

The chain employs TRBV12-3 or TRBV12-4 and TRBJ2-1; D is ambiguous. V gave up 8 bases and J gave up 10 bases, with 15 bases separating them. This CDR3 contains 12 residues. The chain's CDR3 is CASAPTPREQFF. The CDR3 DNA is TGTGCCAGCGCCCCGACCCCCCGAGAGCAGTTCTTC.

This rearrangement joins TRBV30 to TRBJ2-5; 8 nucleotides line up with TRBD2. Germline CDR1 reads GTSNPN; CDR2 reads SVGIG (reference sequence). The CDR3 covers 15 residues. V lost 4 bases, J lost 3 bases, and 10 bases stayed unmatched. Written as DNA, the CDR3 is TGTGCCTGGATACCTCTAGCGGGTGTTAAAGAGACCCAGTACTTC. This sequence encodes CAWIPLAGVKETQYF.

This clone was detected a few times. The V call is TRBV9, the J call TRBJ2-7, with D perhaps matching TRBD2 (5 bases). The germline V and J ends were trimmed by 3 bases and 2 bases, with 12 bases remaining between them. The CDR3 totals 14 residues. Germline lookup yields CDR1 SGDLS and CDR2 YYNGEE. CDR3 loop: CASSEQGLPYEQYF. For the CDR3, the DNA is TGTGCCAGCAGCGAGCAAGGACTGCCCTACGAGCAGTACTTC.

The J gene is TRBJ2-3, the V gene TRBV9; no firm D call. Germline V CDR1 and CDR2: SGDLS, YYNGEE. This CDR3 region has 14 residues. The V end lost 0 bases, the J end lost 4 bases, and 9 bases lay between the germline ends. CDR3 sequence reads: CASSVGERADTQYF. The CDR3 DNA sequence: TGTGCCAGCAGCGTAGGGGAAAGGGCAGATACGCAGTATTTT.

The V call is TRBV10-3, the J call TRBJ2-1; 8 positions match TRBD2. J gave up 9 bases and V 5 bases, and 9 bases lay outside the gene matches. This CDR3 region has 14 residues. The germline V gene has CDR1 ENHRY and CDR2 SYGVKD. CDR3 sequence (DNA): TGTGCCATCAGTCCGGGAGGGCCTCCGGGTGAGCAGTTCTTC. Translation: CAISPGGPPGEQFF.

The CDR3 DNA sequence: TGTGCCAGCAGCCGCGGATGGGGTTCACCCCTCCACTTT. Protein: CASSRGWGSPLHF. The gene calls are TRBV3-1 (or the pseudogene TRBV3-2) and TRBJ1-6; no definite D call. Germline V gene data show CDR1 as LGHDT and CDR2 as YNNKEL (reference sequence). Trimming shortened V by 4 bases and J by 9 bases, and 10 bases separated the two germline ends. The CDR3 totals 13 residues.

V gene TRBV6-5 combines with J gene TRBJ2-7, with D perhaps TRBD2 (5 bases). This CDR3 contains 15 residues. Trimming removed 2 bases at V and 3 bases at J, with 14 bases between. CDR1 is MNHEY and CDR2 is SVGAGI in the germline V gene. Here the CDR3 DNA reads TGTGCCAGCAGTTACCGGGGAACTAAGGGCTACGAGCAGTACTTC. Translated, it gives CASSYRGTKGYEQYF.

The genes are TRBV9 and TRBJ1-1, with D perhaps TRBD1 (5 bases). The V and J ends lost 0 bases and 4 bases respectively, with 22 bases between them. Germline lookup yields CDR1 SGDLS and CDR2 YYNGEE. The CDR3 covers 18 residues. The CDR3 here is CASSVVAQGPVGPTEAFF. The CDR3 DNA is TGTGCCAGCAGCGTAGTCGCGCAGGGTCCCGTTGGTCCCACTGAAGCTTTCTTT.

The chain is built from TRBV7-9 and TRBJ2-7; no reliable D call. Germline CDR1 is SEHNR and CDR2 is FQNEAQ (reference sequence). V shed 4 bases and J shed 0 bases, with 13 bases lying between them. The CDR3 has 15 residues. The CDR3 loop reads CASSSVDGYSYEQYF. Written as DNA, the CDR3 is TGTGCCAGCAGCTCCGTAGACGGATACTCCTACGAGCAGTACTTC. The variable domain in full, completed from reference TRBV7-9 and TRBJ2-7, reads DTGVSQNPRHKITKRGQNVTFRCDPISEHNRLYWYRQTLGQGPEFLTYFQNEAQLEKSRLLSDRFSAERPKGSFSTLEIQRTEQGDSAMYLCASSSVDGYSYEQYFGPGTRLTVT.

This sequence joins TRBV19 and TRBJ2-5, with 7 bases matching TRBD1. This CDR3 is built from 13 residues. The germline gives CDR1 LNHDA, CDR2 SQIVND (reference sequence). V shed 5 bases, J shed 5 bases, and the junction held 5 bases outside the gene matches. CDR3 sequence reads: CASSADRVETQYF. CDR3 DNA sequence: TGTGCCAGTAGTGCCGACAGGGTCGAGACCCAGTACTTC. Variable domain in full (rest from reference TRBV19 and TRBJ2-5): DGGITQSPKYLFRKEGQNVTLSCEQNLNHDAMYWYRQDPGQGLRLIYYSQIVNDFQKGDIAEGYSVSREKKESFPLTVTSAQKNPTAFYLCASSADRVETQYFGPGTRLLVL.

The CDR3 region is CASSSGTGGLGTSGNTIYF. The CDR3 DNA follows: TGCGCCAGCAGCTCCGGGACAGGGGGCTTAGGGACTTCTGGAAACACCATATATTTT. This chain joins TRBV5-1 and TRBJ1-3, with 12 bases that match TRBD1. V dropped 3 bases and J dropped 1; count of bases not matched to a gene: 11. The CDR3 spans 19 residues. The V gene's germline CDR1 is SGHRS and CDR2 YFSETQ.

This chain connects TRBV2 to TRBJ1-4; D perhaps matches TRBD1 (5 bases). Trimming shortened V by 8 bases and J by 4 bases, and 11 bases separated the two germline ends. This CDR3 has 13 residues. CDR1 is SNHLY, CDR2 FYNNEI, per germline. The CDR3 protein is CASGTGNNEKLFF. The CDR3 region has the DNA TGTGCCAGCGGTACAGGAAATAATGAAAAACTGTTTTTT.

This clone is a singleton in its sample. This chain links TRBV7-8 with TRBJ2-2; D may be TRBD2 (6 bases). The ends were cut back, 4 bases at V and 6 bases at J, with 12 bases in the middle. CDR1 is SGHVS, CDR2 FQNEAQ, per germline. This CDR3 region has 14 residues. The CDR3 sequence is CASSSGREAGELFF. In nucleotides, the CDR3 is TGTGCCAGCAGCTCCGGCAGGGAGGCCGGGGAGCTGTTTTTT.

The chain links TRBV19 to TRBJ1-5; the D gene is possibly TRBD1 (5 bases). The CDR3 runs 13 residues. Germline-derived CDR1 and CDR2 are LNHDA and SQIVND (reference sequence). V lost 5 bases to trimming and J lost 14 bases, with 19 bases between them. The CDR3 coding sequence is TGTGCCAGTAGTGAGGTGGCAGGGCAAGTAGAGCATTTT. It is translated as CASSEVAGQVEHF.

Written as DNA, the CDR3 is TGTGCCAGCAGCTTTGACAGGGGAAACACCATATATTTT. This translates into CASSFDRGNTIYF. J is TRBJ1-3 and V is TRBV13; perhaps TRBD1 as D (6 bases). The CDR3 totals 13 residues. The V gene lost 3 bases and the J gene lost 4 bases, with 7 bases spanning the gap. Germline CDR1 and CDR2: PRHDT and FYEKMQ (reference sequence).

The chain has TRBV10-1 and TRBJ2-7; no definite D call. The germline V gene has CDR1 WNHNN and CDR2 SYGVQD (reference sequence). V gave up 2 bases and J gave up 4 bases, with 12 bases separating them. CDR3 length: 14 amino acids. Here the CDR3 reads CASSEVLAGYEQYF. The DNA for the CDR3 is TGCGCCAGCAGTGAGGTATTAGCTGGGTACGAGCAGTACTTC.